This T cell receptor (beta chain) was observed in a study of cytomegalovirus exposure and HLA in healthy donors. Study observations and caveats: Whilst most TCR sequences proved rare, a subset of public TCRs occurred across many donors. Several of the most significant clusters appeared linked to common viral pathogens, based on a later analysis. Later analysis showed TCR association rates varying by HLA locus, highest for DRB1 and lowest for HLA-C.

It was with 60 Vbeta and 13 Jbeta primers that the PCR ran. Profiling relied on immunoSEQ multiplex PCR, and the TCRdb table lists in-frame clones only, not all of them. This sample has 55,000 to 65,000 clones, with 85% found just once. On this clone itself: No antigen is known for it.

V trimming: 4 bases; J trimming: 6 bases; junction bases outside the gene matches: 0. The CDR3 is 12 residues long. Looked up from germline, CDR1 is LNHDA and CDR2 is SQIVND (reference sequence). This TCR was sampled from a female donor in good health and CMV-seronegative. The chain uses TRBV19 and TRBJ2-3, with 8 bases fitting TRBD2. The source material was PBMCs. The CDR3 sequence is CASSTSGDTQYF. In DNA, the CDR3 is TGTGCCAGTAGTACTAGCGGGGATACGCAGTATTTT.